Listed below are T cell receptor beta chains from one sample, sequenced in a study of tumor and adjacent non-tumor tissue in lung cancer. MiXCR, applied by TCRdb to the multiplex PCR reads, yields one record per CDR3 protein. The sample yields approximately 110,000 distinct CDR3 sequences, approximately 82% seen once. Source material: lung tumor tissue. The source is a woman between 55 and 75 years old with non-small cell lung cancer. Both conserved end residues are part of each CDR3. D genes are given only for firm matches. Rows give clone size only sometimes, using once, few, many, or a class for an expanded clone.

TRBV11-2,TRBJ2-1,NA,NA,TGTGCCAGCAGCCAACCGGGACATGGGGCAAATGAGAAGTTCTTC,CASSQPGHGANEKFF
TRBV11-2,TRBJ1-6,NA,NA,TGTACCAGCAACTCAAGAACAGACGCCCGCGGTAATTCAGCCCTCCACTTT,CTSNSRTDARGNSALHF
TRBV6-1,TRBJ1-5,NA,NA,TGTGCCAACAGTGAGGTCGACAGTAATCATCAGCCCCAGCATTTT,CANSEVDSNHQPQHF
TRBV2,TRBJ1-5,few,NA,TGTGCCAGCAGTGATCCCCGGTCCAGGGTCGAAGGAAGCAATCAGCCCCAGCATTTT,CASSDPRSRVEGSNQPQHF
TRBV6-6,TRBJ2-5,NA,NA,TGTGCCAGCAGTACGGGGGTTGGATTAACGGGTCACACCCAGTACTTC,CASSTGVGLTGHTQYF
TRBV29-1,TRBJ1-2,NA,NA,TGCAGCGTTGAAACCCTGGAACGTGACTACACCTTC,CSVETLERDYTF
TRBV11-2,TRBJ2-1,NA,NA,TGTGCCAGCAGCTTGGGGAGACAGATCAGCTCCTACAATAAGCAGTTCTTC,CASSLGRQISSYNKQFF
TRBV6-5,TRBJ2-5,NA,NA,TGTGCCAGCCGAGGGGAAGTCCCTAGAGAGACCCAAAACTTC,CASRGEVPRETQNF
TRBV30,TRBJ1-1,few,TRBD1,TGTGCCTGGACCAGGGGGACCACTGAAGCTTTCTTT,CAWTRGTTEAFF
TRBV25-1,TRBJ2-2,NA,TRBD2,TGTGCCAGCAGGGGGCGTGAGCGGGGGGACACCGGGGAGCTGTTTTTT,CASRGRERGDTGELFF
TRBV4-1,TRBJ1-2,NA,TRBD1,TGCGCCTGCAGCCAAGAGGGGGGGCAGGGGGCGAGGTACTATGGCTACACCTTC,CACSQEGGQGARYYGYTF
TRBV12-3/TRBV12-4,TRBJ2-3,NA,NA,TGTGCGAGCAGGACATGGGGCACAGATACGCAGTATTTC,CASRTWGTDTQYF
TRBV11-2,TRBJ2-3,NA,NA,TGTGCCAGCAGGGCCACGGGGACGGCCACAGATACGAAGTATTTT,CASRATGTATDTKYF
TRBV28,TRBJ1-2,NA,NA,TGTGCCAGCAGTTTAGGCAACAGGGTCAGCTACACCTTC,CASSLGNRVSYTF
TRBV6-5,TRBJ2-5,NA,NA,TGTGCCAGCAGTTACCGTGACACCTCTGGAGAGACCCAGTACTTC,CASSYRDTSGETQYF
TRBV12-3/TRBV12-4,TRBJ2-7,NA,NA,TGTGCAAGCAGTTGGTGTGGGACTCACAACGAGCAGTACTTC,CASSWCGTHNEQYF
TRBV6-6,TRBJ2-1,NA,NA,TGTACCAGCAGCCTGGGGGGCAGCTCCTACAATGAGCAGTTCTTC,CTSSLGGSSYNEQFF
TRBV4-3,TRBJ2-3,NA,NA,TGCGCCAGCAGCCAAGGAACTAACGGGGCAGATACGCATTATTTT,CASSQGTNGADTHYF
TRBV11-1,TRBJ1-2,NA,NA,TGTGCCGGCAGCTTACATGGCCCGCTCTATGGCTACACCTTC,CAGSLHGPLYGYTF
TRBV11-2,TRBJ2-3,few,NA,TGTGCCAGCAGCTTAGATCTGGTAACAGAAACTCAGTATTTT,CASSLDLVTETQYF
TRBV6-5,TRBJ1-1,few,TRBD1,TGTGCCAGTAGAAGAAAAACAGGGGGCATCACTGAAGCTCTCTTT,CASRRKTGGITEALF
TRBV12-3/TRBV12-4,TRBJ2-4,NA,NA,TGTGCCAGCAGTTTCAGGGTAGACGCCAAAAACATTCGGTACTTC,CASSFRVDAKNIRYF
TRBV6-5,TRBJ1-1,NA,TRBD1,TGTGCCACCAGAAGAAAAACAGGGGGCATCACTGAAGCTTTTTTT,CATRRKTGGITEAFF
TRBV20-1,TRBJ2-4,NA,NA,TGCAGTGCTCAGAGCCCTAGCGAGAACCAGTACTTC,CSAQSPSENQYF
TRBV7-2,TRBJ2-5,NA,NA,TGTGCCAGCAGCTTAGCTGGGAGGGAGACCCAGTACTTC,CASSLAGRETQYF
TRBV28,TRBJ2-5,NA,TRBD2,TGTGCCAGCAGTCTCGCTTCAGCGGGAAAGACTCAGTACTTC,CASSLASAGKTQYF
TRBV20-1,TRBJ2-3,NA,NA,TGCAATGCTCGTCCGACTAGAGGGGGGTTCACAGATACGCAGTATTTT,CNARPTRGGFTDTQYF
TRBV29-1,TRBJ1-2,medium-sized,TRBD1,TGCAGCATGAATCCGACAGGGGGAAAGAATGGCTACACCTTC,CSMNPTGGKNGYTF
TRBV6-2/TRBV6-3,TRBJ2-7,many,NA,TGTGCCAGCAGGCCGGGACAACTTTCCTACGAGCAGTACTTC,CASRPGQLSYEQYF
TRBV5-5,TRBJ2-5,many,NA,TGTGCCAGCAGCATCGGGACAAACCCTTCAGGGGAGACCCAGTACTTC,CASSIGTNPSGETQYF
TRBV20-1,TRBJ1-2,NA,NA,TGCAGTACTAGGAGTGTGCGTTCCGGCTACACCTTC,CSTRSVRSGYTF
TRBV20-1,TRBJ2-5,NA,NA,TGCAGTGGGGAGTGGGGTCATGGAGAGACCCAGTACTTC,CSGEWGHGETQYF